Below, 9 T cell receptor beta chains from the same sample are listed, as sequenced in a study of shared clonotypes between healthy human individuals. Clones were sequenced by immunoSEQ multiplex PCR, and TCRdb holds only the in-frame ones, with some missing. There are some 1,400,000 clones in the sample; 95% to 97% occur only once, and roughly 1.2% lies in the top ten. Material: naive CD4+ T cells sorted from blood. The subset denotes: CD45RA+ positively selected. The source of these receptors is a man aged 30 to 45 in good health.

Comment on this clone: The same CDR3 is also encoded by other DNA sequences in this sample. The genes are TRBV2 and TRBJ1-3, with D uncertain. The germline V gene encodes CDR1 SNHLY and CDR2 FYNNEI. The V end was cut by 4 bases, the J end by 1 base, with 5 bases between. The CDR3 spans 13 residues. CDR3 residues: CASSVGSGNTIYF. The CDR3, as DNA: TGTGCCAGCAGTGTTGGGTCTGGAAACACCATATATTTT.

This chain uses TRBV7-2 with TRBJ1-1; D gene uncertain. With 6 bases removed from V and 4 bases from J, the gap between germline ends came to 21 bases. Germline CDR1 is SGHTA and CDR2 is FQGNSA. The CDR3 is 16 amino acids. CDR3 nucleotides: TGTGCCAGCAGGGTAACGGGGTCAAGGTTGGGCACTGAAGCTTTCTTT. As protein: CASRVTGSRLGTEAFF.

The rearrangement links TRBV25-1 to TRBJ1-5, with no clear D. V shed 3 bases and J shed 4 bases, with 10 bases lying between them. The CDR3 is 14 amino acids. Germline lookup yields CDR1 MGHDK and CDR2 SYGVNS. The CDR3 DNA is TGTGCCAGCAGTGAGGGCAGAGGAAATCAGCCCCAGCATTTT. As protein: CASSEGRGNQPQHF.

The chain joins TRBV4-1 to TRBJ2-6; weak D call: TRBD1 (5 bases). In germline, CDR1 is MGHRA, CDR2 YSYEKL. The germline V and J ends were trimmed by 0 bases and 0 bases, with 9 bases remaining between them. The CDR3 spans 17 residues. The CDR3 coding sequence is TGCGCCAGCAGCCAAGACGACAGATTCTCTGGGGCCAACGTCCTGACTTTC. Translation: CASSQDDRFSGANVLTF.

The V call is TRBV28, the J call TRBJ1-2; 7 bases map to TRBD1. V was pared by 3 bases and J by 6 bases, with 7 bases of the junction left unmatched. The CDR3 sequence is 14 residues long. Germline assignment: CDR1 MDHEN and CDR2 SYDVKM. The DNA of the CDR3 is TGTGCCAGCAGTTTCGGGCAGGGGGAGGATGGCTACACCTTC. Protein: CASSFGQGEDGYTF.

The genes are TRBV5-1 and TRBJ2-7, with TRBD1 matching 8 bases. The CDR3 sequence is 17 residues long. J gave up 4 bases and V 4 bases, and 16 bases lay outside the gene matches. Germline assignment: CDR1 SGHRS and CDR2 YFSETQ. CDR3: CASSPTAFDRGRYEQYF. The CDR3 bases are TGCGCCAGCAGCCCGACAGCCTTCGACAGGGGAAGGTACGAGCAGTACTTC.

The chain couples TRBV28 to TRBJ2-5, with TRBD2 identical over 10 bases. The CDR3 is made up of 15 amino acids. Germline V gives CDR1 MDHEN, CDR2 SYDVKM. The V gene end was trimmed by 7 bases and the J gene end by 3 bases; junction bases not matched to a gene: 8. CDR3 region: CASNLSGRRKETQYF. The CDR3 DNA reads TGTGCCAGCAACCTTAGCGGGAGGAGGAAAGAGACCCAGTACTTC.

This clone was detected once. The CDR3 DNA is TGTGCCAGTAGTATCGGGCTAGCGGGAAGGAGGTATACAGATACGCAGTATTTT. Amino acid sequence: CASSIGLAGRRYTDTQYF. This chain connects TRBV19 to TRBJ2-3, with 9 bases lining up with TRBD2. V shed 3 bases, J shed 3 bases, and the junction held 13 bases outside the gene matches. CDR1 LNHDA and CDR2 SQIVND come from the germline V gene (reference sequence). The CDR3 runs 18 residues.

This chain uses TRBV28 with TRBJ2-7, with TRBD1 matching 7 bases. The CDR3 spans 15 residues. Germline V gene data show CDR1 as MDHEN and CDR2 as SYDVKM. V was pared by 6 bases and J by 0 bases, with 8 bases of the junction left unmatched. CDR3 DNA: TGTGCCAGCAGAAGCCGACAGGGTTTCTCCTACGAGCAGTACTTC. This sequence encodes CASRSRQGFSYEQYF.